The 30 T cell receptor beta chains listed next were all sequenced from one sample in a study of blood T cell repertoires in COVID-19. This table comes from immunoSEQ multiplex PCR, and its TCRdb copy is limited to in-frame clones, with some not included. In the table there are about 420,000 clones, around nine tenths of which are singletons. Sequenced material: peripheral blood. These receptors came from a man aged 18-30 years with COVID-19, enrolled during active disease.

This rearrangement joins TRBV6-6 to TRBJ2-5, with 8 positions matching TRBD1. The germline V gene encodes CDR1 MNHNY and CDR2 SVGAGI (reference sequence). The J segment lost 2 bases and the V segment lost 5 bases, leaving 1 base of the junction unmatched. The CDR3 is 13 residues long. The CDR3: CASSRTGQETQYF. Written as DNA, the CDR3 is TGTGCCAGCAGTAGGACAGGGCAAGAGACCCAGTACTTC.

The J gene is TRBJ1-3, the V gene TRBV18, with unresolved D. The CDR3 consists of 13 residues. V shed 5 bases and J shed 3 bases, with 8 bases lying between them. Germline CDR1 KGHSH, CDR2 LQKENI. DNA for the CDR3: TGTGCCAGCTCAGAGGGCGTTGGAAACACCATATATTTT. It specifies CASSEGVGNTIYF.

The V call is TRBV12-3 or TRBV12-4, the J call TRBJ1-2; D remains unclear. This CDR3 has 11 amino acids. V lost 2 bases and J 8 bases, leaving 6 bases between the germline ends. CDR3 protein: CASSLSGGYTF. As DNA, the CDR3 is TGTGCCAGCAGTTTAAGCGGAGGCTACACCTTC.

As DNA, the CDR3 is TGTGCCAGCAGCCAACCGACTAGCGGGAGGCAGACCCAGTACTTC. Residues: CASSQPTSGRQTQYF. This chain links TRBV3-1 (or the pseudogene TRBV3-2) with TRBJ2-5, with TRBD2 matching over 13 bases. Germline CDR1 LGHDT, CDR2 YNNKEL (reference sequence). Losses at the gene ends were 2 bases for V and 6 bases for J; bases not matched to a gene: 3. The length of the CDR3 is 15 residues.

The rearrangement uses TRBV5-5 and TRBJ2-4; D is undetermined. CDR1 and CDR2 (germline): SGHKS, YYEKEE (reference sequence). The CDR3 is made up of 15 amino acids. V lost 0 bases, J lost 5 bases, and 12 bases lay in between. In nucleotides, the CDR3 is TGTGCCAGCAGCTTGGGCTCCGGTCGGGAAAACATTCAGTACTTC. Translated: CASSLGSGRENIQYF.

This CDR3 is CAISPDSGRSYEQYF. CDR3 coding DNA: TGTGCCATCAGTCCCGATAGCGGGAGATCCTACGAGCAGTACTTC. V is TRBV10-3 and J is TRBJ2-7; 9 bases agree with TRBD2. This CDR3 is 15 amino acids long. Germline trimming cut 5 bases from V and 1 base from J; bases unmatched to any gene: 6. Germline CDR1 is ENHRY and CDR2 is SYGVKD.

The rearrangement links TRBV5-6 to TRBJ1-1; perhaps TRBD1 as D (5 bases). CDR3 length: 14 amino acids. CDR1 is SGHDT and CDR2 is YYEEEE in the germline V gene. Trimming shortened V by 4 bases and J by 4 bases, and 14 bases separated the two germline ends. The CDR3 loop reads CASSPVGGGTEAFF. The CDR3 DNA sequence: TGTGCCAGCAGCCCCGTTGGGGGGGGCACTGAAGCTTTCTTT. The variable domain in full, completed from reference TRBV5-6 and TRBJ1-1, reads DAGVTQSPTHLIKTRGQQVTLRCSPKSGHDTVSWYQQALGQGPQFIFQYYEEEERQRGNFPDRFSGHQFPNYSSELNVNALLLGDSALYLCASSPVGGGTEAFFGQGTRLTVV.

V and J are TRBV28 and TRBJ1-1, with a possible D match to TRBD1 (5 bases). Trimming cost V 4 bases and J 5 bases, with 8 bases left between them. The germline V gene encodes CDR1 MDHEN and CDR2 SYDVKM. The length of the CDR3 is 12 residues. The DNA of the CDR3 is TGTGCCAGCAGTTCCAGGGTGACTGAAGCTTTCTTT. Its translation: CASSSRVTEAFF.

The chain recombines TRBV2 with TRBJ2-7; D unresolved. From germline, CDR1 is SNHLY and CDR2 FYNNEI. V was clipped by 8 bases and J by 3 bases, with 5 bases between them. This CDR3 has 10 residues. The CDR3 region is CASSFYEQYF. The CDR3 DNA sequence: TGTGCCAGCTCCTTCTACGAGCAGTACTTC.

The J gene is TRBJ2-7, the V gene TRBV29-1, with TRBD2 matching over 9 bases. The CDR3 has 14 amino acids. The V and J ends lost 2 bases and 4 bases, in that order; junction bases with no gene match: 6. The germline V gene encodes CDR1 SQVTM and CDR2 ANQGSEA. The CDR3 nucleotides read TGCAGCGTTGAAAAACTAGCGGGTGATTACGAGCAGTACTTC. This translates into CSVEKLAGDYEQYF.

The chain uses TRBV6-1 and TRBJ2-3, with TRBD2 matching 8 bases. The CDR3 loop spans 17 amino acids. Germline V gene sequence: CDR1 MNHNS, CDR2 SASEGT. After removal of 4 bases from V and 6 bases from J, the junction contained 15 bases not matched to a gene. CDR3 residues: CASSGPEEREKEDTQYF. CDR3 in DNA: TGTGCCAGCAGTGGCCCCGAGGAGCGGGAGAAAGAGGATACGCAGTATTTT.

Comment on this clone: One junction end does not reproduce the germline sequence, and a read error may be involved. CDR3 protein: CASSEGTSGSSIF. DNA for the CDR3: TGTGCCAGCAGCGAAGGGACTAGCGGGAGTTCTATCTTC. This sequence joins TRBV7-9 and TRBJ2-1, with 14 bases identical to TRBD2. From germline, CDR1 is SEHNR and CDR2 FQNEAQ (reference sequence). The CDR3 has 13 amino acids.

The rearrangement joins TRBV5-4 to TRBJ1-2; TRBD1 might be the D (6 bases). The CDR3 is made up of 16 amino acids. Trimming cost V 5 bases and J 5 bases, with 22 bases left between them. Germline V gene lookup returns CDR1 SGHNT and CDR2 YYREEE (reference sequence). CDR3 in amino acids: CASSSTRGNLDYGYTF. The CDR3 DNA sequence: TGTGCCAGCAGTTCGACCAGGGGCAACCTTGATTATGGCTACACCTTC.

The J gene is TRBJ2-3, the V gene TRBV25-1, with unresolved D. Trimming removed 5 bases from V and 4 bases from J, with 13 bases in between. The germline V gene has CDR1 MGHDK and CDR2 SYGVNS. The CDR3 runs to 14 residues. The CDR3 loop reads CASSPGHESDTQYF. The CDR3 region has the DNA TGTGCCAGCAGTCCAGGCCACGAGTCAGATACGCAGTATTTT.

The chain recombines TRBV2 with TRBJ1-5; maybe TRBD1 (5 bases). CDR3 size: 16 residues. V lost 7 bases to trimming and J lost 1 base, with 17 bases between them. Germline V gene data show CDR1 as SNHLY and CDR2 as FYNNEI. CDR3 in DNA: TGTGCCAGCAACCTAGGCGGGGGTAGAAGCAATCAGCCCCAGCATTTT. It is translated as CASNLGGGRSNQPQHF.

The chain uses TRBV5-1 and TRBJ2-3, with 9 bases matching TRBD2. V trimming: 4 bases; J trimming: 2 bases; junction bases outside the gene matches: 5. Germline values: CDR1 SGHRS, CDR2 YFSETQ. The CDR3 has 15 residues. As DNA, the CDR3 is TGCGCCAGCAGCACGACTAGCGGACACACAGATACGCAGTATTTT. It translates to CASSTTSGHTDTQYF.

The chain combines TRBV19 with TRBJ1-5; D may be TRBD1 (5 bases). The V end was cut by 5 bases, the J end by 2 bases, with 13 bases between. The CDR3 extends over 15 amino acids. Germline values: CDR1 LNHDA, CDR2 SQIVND (reference sequence). This chain's CDR3 is CASSYFREGNQPQHF. The CDR3 region has the DNA TGTGCCAGTAGTTATTTCAGGGAAGGCAATCAGCCCCAGCATTTT.

This clone came up a few times. The chain uses TRBV7-9 and TRBJ2-5, with TRBD2 matching over 9 bases. Germline values: CDR1 SEHNR, CDR2 FQNEAQ (reference sequence). CDR3 length: 14 amino acids. The trim removed 11 bases at V and 3 bases at J, leaving 10 bases unmatched. CDR3 sequence reads: CAGGASGVKETQYF. CDR3 sequence (DNA): TGTGCCGGGGGAGCTAGCGGGGTAAAAGAGACCCAGTACTTC.

The J gene is TRBJ2-1, the V gene TRBV5-1; D remains ambiguous. The CDR3 covers 14 residues. With 0 bases removed from V and 4 bases from J, the gap between germline ends came to 8 bases. Germline-derived CDR1 and CDR2 are SGHRS and YFSETQ. The CDR3 here is CASSLVGFYNEQFF. The CDR3 DNA reads as TGCGCCAGCAGCTTGGTCGGGTTTTACAATGAGCAGTTCTTC.

The chain links TRBV2 to TRBJ1-1; D not certain. The V end was cut by 6 bases, the J end by 2 bases, with 13 bases between. The CDR3 covers 14 residues. Germline V gene lookup returns CDR1 SNHLY and CDR2 FYNNEI. The CDR3: CASSPQIPNTEAFF. The DNA of the CDR3 is TGTGCCAGCAGCCCACAGATCCCTAACACTGAAGCTTTCTTT.

The chain is built from TRBV28 and TRBJ2-1, with 7 bases matching TRBD1. The CDR3 loop spans 15 amino acids. Looked up from germline, CDR1 is MDHEN and CDR2 is SYDVKM. J gave up 2 bases and V 7 bases, and 8 bases lay outside the gene matches. The CDR3 region has the DNA TGTGCCAGCATCCGGGACAGTCCTACCTACAATGAGCAGTTCTTC. Translated: CASIRDSPTYNEQFF.

The chain joins TRBV18 to TRBJ1-2; tentative D call: TRBD1 (5 bases). The CDR3 totals 14 residues. Germline assignment: CDR1 KGHSH and CDR2 LQKENI. Deletions cut 3 bases from V and 8 bases from J, with 16 bases between. DNA for the CDR3: TGTGCCAGCTCACCGAGACAGAATTCGTGGGGCTACACCTTC. Its translation is CASSPRQNSWGYTF.

This sequence joins TRBV18 and TRBJ2-5, with a weak D call TRBD2 (6 bases). The germline V gene encodes CDR1 KGHSH and CDR2 LQKENI. V lost 0 bases, J lost 9 bases, and 8 bases lay in between. This CDR3 contains 12 residues. In nucleotides, the CDR3 is TGTGCCAGCTCACCACCGGGGGAGGCCCAGTACTTC. This codes for CASSPPGEAQYF.

The chain uses TRBV9 and TRBJ2-7; 9 nucleotides match TRBD2. Trimming removed 1 base from V and 5 bases from J; junction bases left unmatched: 7. CDR1 SGDLS and CDR2 YYNGEE come from the germline V gene. The CDR3 consists of 15 residues. The CDR3 loop reads CASSVRGGRADEQYF. CDR3 coding DNA: TGTGCCAGCAGCGTACGGGGCGGGAGGGCCGACGAGCAGTACTTC.

The V gene is TRBV6-5, the J gene TRBJ2-2, with a weak D call TRBD1 (6 bases). CDR3 length equals 15 residues. CDR1 and CDR2 (germline): MNHEY, SVGAGI. With 1 base removed from V and 6 bases from J, the gap between germline ends came to 12 bases. The CDR3 DNA reads as TGTGCCAGCAGTTACTTCACAGGGTCTCCCGGGGAGCTGTTTTTT. This encodes CASSYFTGSPGELFF.

The V and J genes are TRBV24-1 and TRBJ2-3, with D possibly TRBD1 on 6 matching bases. The CDR3 runs to 14 residues. Trimming cost V 9 bases and J 6 bases, with 18 bases left between them. Germline CDR1 is KGHDR and CDR2 is SFDVKD. CDR3 amino acids: CATSMGQSVDTQYF. The CDR3 coding sequence is TGTGCCACCTCTATGGGACAATCTGTGGATACGCAGTATTTT.

CDR3 in amino acids: CATRQGDQPQHF. The CDR3 nucleotides are TGTGCCACCCGACAGGGGGATCAGCCCCAGCATTTT. This chain links TRBV15 with TRBJ1-5, with TRBD1 identical over 9 bases. The CDR3 consists of 12 residues. J was trimmed by 5 bases and V by 8 bases; bases with no gene match: 1. Per germline, CDR1 LNHNV and CDR2 YYDKDF (reference sequence).

The genes are TRBV4-1 and TRBJ2-3; possibly TRBD1 for D (5 bases). CDR1 is MGHRA, CDR2 YSYEKL, per germline. The CDR3 sequence is 14 residues long. The V and J ends lost 0 bases and 2 bases respectively, with 6 bases between them. The CDR3 DNA is TGCGCCAGCAGCCAAGAAGGGGTCACAGATACGCAGTATTTT. Amino acid sequence: CASSQEGVTDTQYF.

The V call is TRBV6-5, the J call TRBJ1-1; the match to TRBD1 covers 8 bases. From germline, CDR1 is MNHEY and CDR2 SVGAGI. Trimming cost V 2 bases and J 11 bases; bases outside gene matches: 10. The CDR3 runs to 14 residues. CDR3 region: CASSYPGQGGMAFF. DNA of the CDR3: TGTGCCAGCAGTTACCCCGGACAGGGTGGTATGGCTTTCTTT.

The chain links TRBV19 to TRBJ1-6, with 7 bases fitting TRBD1. Unmatched junction bases numbered 11, after V lost 6 bases and J lost 9 bases. Germline V CDR1 and CDR2: LNHDA, SQIVND (reference sequence). The CDR3 covers 15 residues. The CDR3 loop reads CASRIQGPVGSPLHF. DNA of the CDR3: TGTGCCAGTAGAATACAGGGGCCTGTCGGTTCACCCCTCCACTTT.